A selection of T cell receptor beta chains follows, all from one sample in a study of shared T cell receptors in the human thymus. Produced via immunoSEQ multiplex PCR; TCRdb's table is partial and in-frame only. The sample contains fewer than 700,000 clones, around 89% of which appear only once. This sample also appeared in a second study, on human thymus T cells.

The specimen was thymocytes. The receptors come from a boy under two years old with a congenital heart defect. The CDR3 runs from the conserved cysteine through the conserved F or W. A D gene is named only where the DNA matches it firmly. A clone size is listed for some rows: how often the clone was seen (once, few, many), or a class if it is expanded.

J gene: TRBJ2-7; V gene: TRBV28; D gene: NA; clone size: NA; CDR3 protein: CASSLPRDGFSYEQYF; CDR3 DNA: TGTGCCAGCAGTTTACCGCGGGATGGATTTTCCTACGAGCAGTACTTC
J gene: TRBJ1-1; V gene: TRBV27; D gene: NA; clone size: once; CDR3 protein: CASSIQPGHPDTEAFF; CDR3 DNA: TGTGCCAGCAGTATCCAACCAGGGCACCCGGACACTGAAGCTTTCTTT
J gene: TRBJ2-3; V gene: TRBV28; D gene: NA; clone size: NA; CDR3 protein: CASGSPGGTDTQYF; CDR3 DNA: TGTGCCAGCGGGAGCCCCGGGGGCACAGATACGCAGTATTTT
J gene: TRBJ2-5; V gene: TRBV19; D gene: TRBD1; clone size: NA; CDR3 protein: CASSVPGQTETQYF; CDR3 DNA: TGTGCCAGTAGTGTCCCGGGACAGACGGAGACCCAGTACTTC
J gene: TRBJ1-2; V gene: TRBV5-1; D gene: TRBD1; clone size: NA; CDR3 protein: CASSLVPGQGTRNYGYTF; CDR3 DNA: TGCGCCAGCAGCTTGGTCCCGGGACAGGGTACCAGGAACTATGGCTACACCTTC
J gene: TRBJ2-3; V gene: TRBV27; D gene: TRBD2; clone size: NA; CDR3 protein: CASRGGEAGASDTQYF; CDR3 DNA: TGTGCCAGCAGGGGGGGGGAAGCGGGAGCCTCGGATACGCAGTATTTT
J gene: TRBJ2-7; V gene: TRBV10-1; D gene: NA; clone size: NA; CDR3 protein: CASSDGLSYEQYF; CDR3 DNA: TGCGCCAGCAGTGATGGGCTATCCTACGAGCAGTACTTC
J gene: TRBJ2-4; V gene: TRBV5-1; D gene: NA; clone size: NA; CDR3 protein: CASSPQLDPNIQYF; CDR3 DNA: TGCGCCAGCAGCCCCCAACTAGATCCGAACATTCAGTACTTC
J gene: TRBJ2-1; V gene: TRBV9; D gene: NA; clone size: NA; CDR3 protein: CASSVEGWRLSSYNEQFF; CDR3 DNA: TGTGCCAGCAGCGTAGAAGGTTGGCGGCTGAGCTCCTACAATGAGCAGTTCTTC
J gene: TRBJ2-7; V gene: TRBV27; D gene: NA; clone size: NA; CDR3 protein: CASSPTHPTVGPADYEQYF; CDR3 DNA: TGTGCCAGCAGTCCGACACACCCTACAGTTGGGCCCGCCGACTACGAGCAGTACTTC
J gene: TRBJ2-7; V gene: TRBV6-7; D gene: TRBD2; clone size: NA; CDR3 protein: CASSCARGAYEQYF; CDR3 DNA: TGTGCCAGCAGTTGCGCGCGGGGGGCCTACGAGCAGTACTTC
J gene: TRBJ2-3; V gene: TRBV19; D gene: TRBD2; clone size: NA; CDR3 protein: CASSISGRSTDTQYF; CDR3 DNA: TGTGCCAGTAGTATTAGCGGGAGAAGCACAGATACGCAGTATTTT
J gene: TRBJ2-3; V gene: TRBV6-5; D gene: NA; clone size: once; CDR3 protein: CASSRLASTDTQYF; CDR3 DNA: TGTGCCAGCAGTCGACTTGCTAGCACAGATACGCAGTATTTT
J gene: TRBJ2-6; V gene: TRBV7-3; D gene: NA; clone size: NA; CDR3 protein: CASSMTASGANVLTF; CDR3 DNA: TGTGCCAGCAGCATGACAGCCTCTGGGGCCAACGTCCTGACTTTC
J gene: TRBJ2-3; V gene: TRBV7-6; D gene: NA; clone size: NA; CDR3 protein: CASSPQGTPKDTQYF; CDR3 DNA: TGTGCCAGCAGTCCTCAGGGGACCCCTAAAGATACGCAGTATTTT
J gene: TRBJ2-7; V gene: TRBV5-6; D gene: TRBD2; clone size: NA; CDR3 protein: CASSGPSGRSYEQYF; CDR3 DNA: TGTGCCAGCAGCGGACCTAGCGGGAGGTCATACGAGCAGTACTTC
J gene: TRBJ2-7; V gene: TRBV5-4; D gene: TRBD2; clone size: NA; CDR3 protein: CASSLWPGGNEQYF; CDR3 DNA: TGTGCCAGCAGCTTATGGCCCGGGGGGAACGAGCAGTACTTC
J gene: TRBJ2-1; V gene: TRBV6-5; D gene: TRBD1; clone size: NA; CDR3 protein: CASSYHGQGGDEQFF; CDR3 DNA: TGTGCCAGCAGTTACCATGGACAGGGCGGTGATGAGCAGTTCTTC
J gene: TRBJ2-5; V gene: TRBV7-6; D gene: TRBD1; clone size: once; CDR3 protein: CASSLDPGRGSETQYF; CDR3 DNA: TGTGCCAGCAGCTTAGATCCTGGCAGGGGGAGCGAGACCCAGTACTTC
J gene: TRBJ1-3; V gene: TRBV7-2; D gene: TRBD1; clone size: NA; CDR3 protein: CASSFSGTGSSGNTIYF; CDR3 DNA: TGTGCCAGCAGCTTCTCCGGGACAGGGAGCTCTGGAAACACCATATATTTT
J gene: TRBJ1-2; V gene: TRBV6-1; D gene: NA; clone size: NA; CDR3 protein: CASSEAKARANYGYTF; CDR3 DNA: TGTGCCAGCAGTGAAGCGAAGGCCAGGGCTAACTATGGCTACACCTTC
J gene: TRBJ2-7; V gene: TRBV7-2; D gene: NA; clone size: NA; CDR3 protein: CASSLRVGAIYEQYF; CDR3 DNA: TGTGCCAGCAGCTTACGGGTGGGAGCAATCTACGAGCAGTACTTC
J gene: TRBJ1-5; V gene: TRBV6-5; D gene: NA; clone size: NA; CDR3 protein: CASKRGGRDQPQHF; CDR3 DNA: TGTGCCAGCAAGAGAGGGGGTCGAGATCAGCCCCAGCATTTT
J gene: TRBJ2-2; V gene: TRBV7-8; D gene: TRBD2; clone size: NA; CDR3 protein: CASSIGLARNTGELFF; CDR3 DNA: TGTGCCAGCAGCATTGGACTAGCCAGGAACACCGGGGAGCTGTTTTTT
J gene: TRBJ2-2; V gene: TRBV5-5; D gene: TRBD1; clone size: NA; CDR3 protein: CASSYLFPPGTAKTGELFF; CDR3 DNA: TGTGCCAGCAGCTACCTTTTCCCCCCCGGGACAGCGAAGACCGGGGAGCTGTTTTTT
J gene: TRBJ2-3; V gene: TRBV18; D gene: TRBD2; clone size: NA; CDR3 protein: CASSPEGGRGTDTQYF; CDR3 DNA: TGTGCCAGCTCGCCTGAGGGCGGGAGAGGGACAGATACGCAGTATTTT
J gene: TRBJ2-3; V gene: TRBV2; D gene: NA; clone size: NA; CDR3 protein: CASSEQGLAEGADTQYF; CDR3 DNA: TGTGCCAGCAGTGAACAAGGGCTAGCGGAGGGGGCAGATACGCAGTATTTT
J gene: TRBJ2-1; V gene: TRBV4-3; D gene: NA; clone size: once; CDR3 protein: CASKALRTDPFKGQFF; CDR3 DNA: TGCGCCAGCAAGGCCCTCCGGACAGACCCCTTCAAGGGGCAGTTCTTC
J gene: TRBJ1-4; V gene: TRBV4-2; D gene: TRBD1; clone size: NA; CDR3 protein: CASSQDKWQGAFNEKLFF; CDR3 DNA: TGTGCCAGCAGCCAAGATAAGTGGCAGGGGGCCTTTAATGAAAAACTGTTTTTT
J gene: TRBJ2-7; V gene: TRBV14; D gene: TRBD1; clone size: NA; CDR3 protein: CASSPRDRIYEQYF; CDR3 DNA: TGTGCCAGCAGCCCTCGGGACAGAATCTACGAGCAGTACTTC
J gene: TRBJ2-3; V gene: TRBV5-6; D gene: NA; clone size: NA; CDR3 protein: CASSLPKGQFTDTQYF; CDR3 DNA: TGTGCCAGCAGCTTGCCGAAGGGACAATTCACAGATACGCAGTATTTT
J gene: TRBJ1-1; V gene: TRBV5-6; D gene: NA; clone size: NA; CDR3 protein: CASSFGVRENTEAFF; CDR3 DNA: TGTGCCAGCAGCTTCGGGGTACGGGAGAACACTGAAGCTTTCTTT
J gene: TRBJ2-7; V gene: TRBV5-4; D gene: TRBD2; clone size: NA; CDR3 protein: CASSLVGGTSGTESSYEQYF; CDR3 DNA: TGTGCCAGCAGCTTGGTCGGGGGGACTAGCGGGACCGAGAGCTCCTACGAGCAGTACTTC
J gene: TRBJ2-5; V gene: TRBV6-5; D gene: NA; clone size: NA; CDR3 protein: CASSPRTVWETQYF; CDR3 DNA: TGTGCCAGCAGTCCTCGGACAGTATGGGAGACCCAGTACTTC
J gene: TRBJ2-1; V gene: TRBV20-1; D gene: NA; clone size: NA; CDR3 protein: CSARGSDEQFF; CDR3 DNA: TGCAGTGCACGAGGTAGTGATGAGCAGTTCTTC
J gene: TRBJ2-7; V gene: TRBV10-2; D gene: NA; clone size: once; CDR3 protein: CASSEPRLDYEQYF; CDR3 DNA: TGCGCCAGCAGTGAGCCCCGACTGGACTACGAGCAGTACTTC
J gene: TRBJ2-5; V gene: TRBV6-5; D gene: TRBD2; clone size: NA; CDR3 protein: CASSGGEQETQYF; CDR3 DNA: TGTGCCAGCAGTGGGGGGGAGCAAGAGACCCAGTACTTC